The 6 T cell receptor beta chains in this list originate from one sample, sequenced in a study of radiotherapy plus CTLA-4 blockade in lung cancer. TCRdb's table, derived via immunoSEQ multiplex PCR, lists solely in-frame clones and lacks some. The table shows some 18,000 clones, with roughly 82% occurring only once. Material: peripheral blood, obtained from a patient treated with radiotherapy plus ipilimumab. Receptors were obtained from a human donor with non-small cell lung cancer whose response to radiotherapy plus ipilimumab could not be evaluated.

This sequence joins TRBV18 and TRBJ2-7; 8 bases align to TRBD1. J lost 4 bases, V lost 1 base, and 9 bases had no gene match. The CDR3 spans 16 residues. From germline, CDR1 is KGHSH and CDR2 LQKENI. For the CDR3, the DNA is TGTGCCAGCTCACCACGGCCGGGACAGGCCTTATACGAGCAGTACTTC. Translated: CASSPRPGQALYEQYF.

This rearrangement joins TRBV25-1 to TRBJ2-1; D remains unclear. V was cut by 6 bases and J by 6 bases, with 3 bases left in between. There are 10 residues in the CDR3. Germline V gives CDR1 MGHDK, CDR2 SYGVNS. Here the CDR3 reads CASSLNEQFF. The DNA of the CDR3 is TGTGCCAGCAGCCTCAATGAGCAGTTCTTC.

V is TRBV27 and J is TRBJ1-6, with D perhaps TRBD1 (6 bases). In germline, CDR1 is MNHEY, CDR2 SMNVEV (reference sequence). The CDR3 length is 16 residues. Trimming cost V 6 bases and J 0 bases, with 12 bases left between them. CDR3 coding DNA: TGTGCCAGCAGGCCCAGGGGACCCTCCTATAATTCACCCCTCCACTTT. It specifies CASRPRGPSYNSPLHF.

The V call is TRBV5-6, the J call TRBJ2-1, with 7 positions matching TRBD1. Germline values: CDR1 SGHDT, CDR2 YYEEEE. The CDR3 is 13 residues long. J was trimmed by 6 bases and V by 2 bases; bases with no gene match: 2. Written as DNA, the CDR3 is TGTGCCAGCAGCTTAGACAGGGCCAATGAGCAGTTCTTC. Translating it yields CASSLDRANEQFF.

The chain is built from TRBV4-2 and TRBJ2-6, with 10 nucleotides matching TRBD1. The CDR3 totals 17 residues. Germline CDR1 LGHNA, CDR2 YNFKEQ. The junction had 7 bases not matched to a gene; V was cut back by 4 bases and J by 4 bases. Here the CDR3 reads CASSPSKGQGGANVLTF. The CDR3, as DNA: TGTGCCAGCAGCCCTAGCAAGGGACAGGGGGGGGCCAACGTCCTGACTTTC.

This clone occurred once. The chain couples TRBV6-1 to TRBJ2-3; tentative D call: TRBD1 (5 bases). This CDR3 has 14 residues. Trimming pared 4 bases from V and 2 bases from J, leaving 10 bases between. CDR1 and CDR2 from the germline V gene are MNHNS and SASEGT. In DNA, the CDR3 is TGTGCCAGCAGTGTTAGGGGTTCCACAGATACGCAGTATTTT. This encodes CASSVRGSTDTQYF.